This TCR beta chain was captured by sequencing in a study of CD8 T cells in ankylosing spondylitis. Regarding the study as a whole: Clones linked to the disease showed a CD8+ phenotype. They occurred at relatively low frequencies in peripheral blood.

CDR1 and CDR2 from the germline V gene are MNHEY and SVGEGT. This CDR3 is 15 amino acids long. The J segment lost 4 bases and the V segment lost 2 bases, leaving 4 bases of the junction unmatched. This clonotype was counted at least ten times. Its matching antigen is unknown. TCRdb called the 5' RACE reads again in MiXCR, with one record for every CDR3 protein. The sample contains about 210,000 distinct CDR3 sequences, 8% to 9% of which appear only once. The sequencing sample was made of blood, either unsorted or a sorted T cell fraction (not recorded which). The chain couples TRBV6-2 or TRBV6-3 to TRBJ2-3, with 9 positions matching TRBD2. The sequence was collected from a female donor with ankylosing spondylitis or in good health (not recorded which). The CDR3 loop reads CASSYLAGRADTQYF. CDR3 DNA sequence: TGTGCCAGCAGTTACCTAGCGGGAAGGGCAGATACGCAGTATTTT.